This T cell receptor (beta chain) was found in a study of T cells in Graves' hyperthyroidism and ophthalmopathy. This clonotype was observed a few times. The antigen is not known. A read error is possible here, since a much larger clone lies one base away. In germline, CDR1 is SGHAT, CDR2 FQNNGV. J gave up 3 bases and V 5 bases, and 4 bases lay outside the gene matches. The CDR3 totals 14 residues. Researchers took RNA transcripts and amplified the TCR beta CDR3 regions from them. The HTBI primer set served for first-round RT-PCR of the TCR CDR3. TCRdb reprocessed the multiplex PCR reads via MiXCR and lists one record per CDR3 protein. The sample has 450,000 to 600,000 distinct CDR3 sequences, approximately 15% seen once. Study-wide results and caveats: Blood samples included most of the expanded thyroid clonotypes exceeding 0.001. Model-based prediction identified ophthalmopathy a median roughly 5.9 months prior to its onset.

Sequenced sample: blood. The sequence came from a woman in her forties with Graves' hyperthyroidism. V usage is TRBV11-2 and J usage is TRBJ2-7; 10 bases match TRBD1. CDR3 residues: CASSPRDRGYEQYV. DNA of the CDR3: TGTGCCAGCAGCCCGAGGGACAGGGGCTACGAGCAGTACGTC.